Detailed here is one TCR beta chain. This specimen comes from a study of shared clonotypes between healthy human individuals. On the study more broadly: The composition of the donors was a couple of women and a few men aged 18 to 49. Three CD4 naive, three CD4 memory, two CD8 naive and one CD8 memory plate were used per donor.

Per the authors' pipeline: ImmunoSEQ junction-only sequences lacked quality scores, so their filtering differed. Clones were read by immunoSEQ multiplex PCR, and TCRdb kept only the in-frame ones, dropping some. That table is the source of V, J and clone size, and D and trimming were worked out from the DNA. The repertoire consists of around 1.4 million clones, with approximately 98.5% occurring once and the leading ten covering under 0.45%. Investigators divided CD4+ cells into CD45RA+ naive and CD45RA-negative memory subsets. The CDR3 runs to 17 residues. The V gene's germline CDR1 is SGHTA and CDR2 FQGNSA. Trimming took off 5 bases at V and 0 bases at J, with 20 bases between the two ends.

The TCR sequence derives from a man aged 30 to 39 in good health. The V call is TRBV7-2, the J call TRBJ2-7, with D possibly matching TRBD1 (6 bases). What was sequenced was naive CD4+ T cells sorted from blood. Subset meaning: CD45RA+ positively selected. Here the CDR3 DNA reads TGTGCCAGCAGCCCCAGGGGTCTATTAACTTCCTCCTACGAGCAGTACTTC. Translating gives CASSPRGLLTSSYEQYF.